This TCR beta chain was captured by sequencing in a study of radiation and T cells in renal cell carcinoma. Using immunoSEQ multiplex PCR, the repertoire was profiled, and TCRdb retains in-frame clones only, with some absent. The profile shows roughly 45,000 clones, about 82% of them singletons. The time point was: blood 4 weeks post-SBRT, at nephrectomy. Treatment in this sample: 15 Gy SBRT to primary tumor, nephrectomy 4 weeks later. The sequence was collected from a woman aged 70-85 years with renal cell carcinoma. The sample here was blood, taken from a patient whose treatment included radiotherapy and nephrectomy.

This CDR3 reads CASSSPLGPQHF. The DNA of the CDR3 is TGTGCCAGCAGCTCCCCCCTGGGGCCCCAGCATTTT. The chain recombines TRBV7-2 with TRBJ1-5; D uncertain. This CDR3 spans 12 amino acids. The V gene lost 4 bases and the J gene lost 9 bases, with 10 bases spanning the gap. The V gene's germline CDR1 is SGHTA and CDR2 FQGNSA.